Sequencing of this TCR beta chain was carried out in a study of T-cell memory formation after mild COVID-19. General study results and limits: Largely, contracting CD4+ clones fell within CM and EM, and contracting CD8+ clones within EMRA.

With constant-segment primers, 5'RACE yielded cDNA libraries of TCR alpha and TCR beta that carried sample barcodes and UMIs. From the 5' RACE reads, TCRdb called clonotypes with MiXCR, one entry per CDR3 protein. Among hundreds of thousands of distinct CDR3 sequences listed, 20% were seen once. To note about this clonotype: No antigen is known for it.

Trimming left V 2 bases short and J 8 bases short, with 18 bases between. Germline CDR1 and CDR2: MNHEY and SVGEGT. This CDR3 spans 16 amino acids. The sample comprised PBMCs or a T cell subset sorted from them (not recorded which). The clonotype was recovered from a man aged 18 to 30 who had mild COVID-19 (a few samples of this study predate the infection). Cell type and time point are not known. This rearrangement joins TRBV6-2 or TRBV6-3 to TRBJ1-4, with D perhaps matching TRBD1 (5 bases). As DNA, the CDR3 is TGTGCCAGCAGTTACCCTTATGGGACGGATGGAGAAAAACTGTTTTTT. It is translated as CASSYPYGTDGEKLFF.